These 28 T cell receptor beta chains were all obtained from the same sample, sequenced in a study of CD8 T cells in ankylosing spondylitis. MiXCR, run by TCRdb on the 5' RACE reads, gives a single entry per CDR3 protein. The repertoire includes around 150,000 distinct CDR3 sequences, roughly 10% of them detected once, and roughly 4.3% sits in the top ten. Material: blood, either unsorted or a sorted T cell fraction (not recorded which). The receptor set was obtained from a female donor with ankylosing spondylitis or in good health (not recorded which).

In this sample, this clonotype turned up many times. In nucleotides, the CDR3 is TGCGCCAGCAGAATAGGGGATGTAGAGACCCAGTACTTC. Amino acid sequence: CASRIGDVETQYF. The rearrangement links TRBV5-1 to TRBJ2-5; maybe TRBD1 (5 bases). The germline CDR1 and CDR2 sequences are SGHRS and YFSETQ. The CDR3 is 13 amino acids. V shed 5 bases and J shed 4 bases, with 12 bases lying between them.

This clonotype has ten or more counts. Here the CDR3 DNA reads TGTGCCAGCAGCCAAGATCAGGGCGTCTACGGAGTTGGAAACACCATATATTTT. Translating gives CASSQDQGVYGVGNTIYF. The chain uses TRBV14 and TRBJ1-3; possibly TRBD1 for D (5 bases). The length of the CDR3 is 18 residues. The germline V and J ends were trimmed by 0 bases and 3 bases, with 18 bases remaining between them. Per germline, CDR1 SGHDN and CDR2 FVKESK. The full variable domain, rest sourced from reference TRBV14 and TRBJ1-3, is EAGVTQFPSHSVIEKGQTVTLRCDPISGHDNLYWYRRVMGKEIKFLLHFVKESKQDESGMPNNRFLAERTGGTYSTLKVQPAELEDSGVYFCASSQDQGVYGVGNTIYFGEGSWLTVV.

This clonotype was seen repeatedly, ten times or more. The J gene is TRBJ2-2, the V gene TRBV11-2; 10 bases line up with TRBD1. CDR1 is SGHAT, CDR2 FQNNGV, per germline. The CDR3 has 18 amino acids. V lost 6 bases and J lost 0; bases outside the gene matches: 10. CDR3 bases: TGTGCCAGCAGGTCCCTCCGGGGACAGGGGACGAACACCGGGGAGCTGTTTTTT. This translates into CASRSLRGQGTNTGELFF.

In this sample, this clonotype turned up many times. The chain couples TRBV7-2 to TRBJ1-5; TRBD1 matches at 7 bases. The J segment lost 6 bases and the V segment lost 4 bases, leaving 9 bases of the junction unmatched. CDR3 length: 15 residues. CDR1 and CDR2 from the germline V gene are SGHTA and FQGNSA. CDR3 nucleotide sequence: TGTGCCAGCAGCTCCCAGGGGGGTCTGGGTCAGCCCCAGCATTTT. This translates into CASSSQGGLGQPQHF.

Ten or more counts support this clonotype. J is TRBJ2-1 and V is TRBV27; D call uncertain. Trimming pared 3 bases from V and 3 bases from J, leaving 0 bases between. Germline V gives CDR1 MNHEY, CDR2 SMNVEV (reference sequence). CDR3 size: 11 residues. The CDR3, as DNA: TGTGCCAGCAGTTTCTACAATGAGCAGTTCTTC. It is translated as CASSFYNEQFF.

This clonotype was seen repeatedly, ten times or more. The chain couples TRBV12-3 or TRBV12-4 to TRBJ2-1; TRBD1 might be the D (6 bases). The CDR3 extends over 15 amino acids. Trimming cost V 6 bases and J 3 bases, with 15 bases left between them. The CDR3 nucleotides read TGTGCCAGCAGCCTACAGGGCGGAAACTACAATGAGCAGTTCTTC. It is translated as CASSLQGGNYNEQFF.

This clonotype appeared many times. The rearrangement links TRBV3-1 to TRBJ2-2; D remains ambiguous. V lost 1 base and J 3 bases, leaving 9 bases between the germline ends. CDR1 LGHDT and CDR2 YNNKEL come from the germline V gene (reference sequence). The CDR3 covers 15 residues. The CDR3 sequence: CASSQGGKHTGELFF. The CDR3 DNA reads as TGTGCCAGCAGCCAAGGGGGAAAGCACACCGGGGAGCTGTTTTTT.

This clonotype was counted many times. V is TRBV20-1 and J is TRBJ1-1; TRBD1 might be the D (5 bases). Germline-derived CDR1 and CDR2 are DFQATT and SNEGSKA (reference sequence). Trimming removed 0 bases at V and 4 bases at J, with 12 bases between. This CDR3 has 14 residues. CDR3 protein: CSAREGGPGTEAFF. The CDR3 nucleotides are TGCAGTGCTAGAGAGGGGGGTCCGGGCACTGAAGCTTTCTTT.

This chain links TRBV7-2 with TRBJ2-5; D is uncertain. The germline V and J ends were trimmed by 11 bases and 4 bases, with 5 bases remaining between them. From germline, CDR1 is SGHTA and CDR2 FQGNSA. There are 9 residues in the CDR3. The CDR3 reads CAQGETQYF. CDR3 nucleotides: TGTGCCCAAGGAGAGACCCAGTACTTC.

This clonotype was counted ten times or more. The junction departs from the called germline gene at one end, perhaps through a read error. The gene calls are TRBV29-1 and TRBJ1-3; 7 bases are a match to TRBD1. CDR1 is SQVTM, CDR2 ANQGSEA, per germline. This CDR3 is built from 8 residues. This CDR3 is CSDGDRNF. The CDR3 nucleotides read TGCAGCGACGGGGACAGAAATTTT.

This clonotype was observed at least ten times. The genes are TRBV20-1 and TRBJ2-7, with TRBD2 identical over 10 bases. Germline V gene lookup returns CDR1 DFQATT and CDR2 SNEGSKA (reference sequence). Trimming took 3 bases from V and 1 from J; bases not matched to a gene: 3. This CDR3 has 14 residues. CDR3 DNA: TGCAGTGCTAGGAGGGGACTAGCGTCCTACGAGCAGTACTTC. It translates to CSARRGLASYEQYF.

This clonotype has a count of ten or more. V gene TRBV20-1 combines with J gene TRBJ2-4, with 14 bases that match TRBD2. J was trimmed by 7 bases and V by 6 bases; bases with no gene match: 2. Germline V gene lookup returns CDR1 DFQATT and CDR2 SNEGSKA (reference sequence). The CDR3 is made up of 13 amino acids. The CDR3 DNA reads TGCAGTGCACGGACTAGCGGGAGGAACATTCAGTACTTC. Amino acid sequence: CSARTSGRNIQYF.

This clonotype was observed many times. This chain links TRBV18 with TRBJ1-1; 8 bases agree with TRBD1. The CDR3 totals 15 residues. The germline V gene encodes CDR1 KGHSH and CDR2 LQKENI. V lost 0 bases to trimming and J lost 10 bases; unmatched junction nucleotides: 10. This chain's CDR3 is CASSPPSTGGKAAFF. Written as DNA, the CDR3 is TGTGCCAGCTCACCACCGAGTACAGGGGGAAAAGCAGCTTTCTTT. The complete variable domain, with remaining parts taken from reference TRBV18 and TRBJ1-1, reads NAGVMQNPRHLVRRRGQEARLRCSPMKGHSHVYWYRQLPEEGLKFMVYLQKENIIDESGMPKERFSAEFPKEGPSILRIQQVVRGDSAAYFCASSPPSTGGKAAFFGQGTRLTVV.

This clonotype came up many times. The rearrangement uses TRBV6-5 and TRBJ1-5, with D uncertain. CDR3 length equals 13 residues. Trimming shortened V by 0 bases and J by 5 bases, and 5 bases separated the two germline ends. Per germline, CDR1 MNHEY and CDR2 SVGAGI. The CDR3 region is CASSYSVYQPQHF. CDR3 DNA: TGTGCCAGCAGTTACTCAGTCTATCAGCCCCAGCATTTT.

This clonotype was seen at least ten times. The gene calls are TRBV7-4 and TRBJ2-5; D is uncertain. Between the trimmed V and J ends, which lost 3 bases and 0 bases, there was a span of 17 bases. The CDR3 is 17 amino acids. In germline, CDR1 is SGHVT, CDR2 SQSDAQ. DNA of the CDR3: TGTGCCAGCAGCTTTAGGCCTCGACCCCAGTACCAAGAGACCCAGTACTTC. It yields the protein CASSFRPRPQYQETQYF. Full variable domain (remainder filled in from reference TRBV7-4 and TRBJ2-5): GAGVSQSPRYKVAKRGRDVALRCDSISGHVTLYWYRQTLGQGSEVLTYSQSDAQRDKSGRPSGRFSAERPERSVSTLKIQRTEQGDSAVYLCASSFRPRPQYQETQYFGPGTRLLVL.

This clonotype was recorded many times. V usage is TRBV5-1 and J usage is TRBJ1-2; 7 bases are shared with TRBD1. CDR1 is SGHRS and CDR2 is YFSETQ in the germline V gene. The CDR3 has 15 amino acids. The junction had 14 bases not matched to a gene; V was cut back by 0 bases and J by 12 bases. The CDR3 region is CASSLDLTYRGQDTF. The DNA for the CDR3 is TGCGCCAGCAGCTTGGACCTGACCTACAGGGGCCAAGACACCTTC.

This chain connects TRBV11-3 to TRBJ2-2; unclear D gene. The CDR3 extends over 12 amino acids. V lost 5 bases and J 9 bases, leaving 10 bases between the germline ends. Germline V gene sequence: CDR1 SGHNT, CDR2 YENEEA. The CDR3 spells CASSTAGRELFF. The CDR3 DNA reads TGTGCCAGCAGCACAGCTGGACGGGAGCTGTTTTTT.

This clonotype was counted many times. The chain employs TRBV11-1 and TRBJ2-3; D is uncertain. This CDR3 comprises 12 residues. Germline CDR1 SGHAT, CDR2 FQDESV (reference sequence). V lost 9 bases and J lost 7, with 14 bases in between. This chain's CDR3 is CARSGRRYTQYF. Here the CDR3 DNA reads TGTGCCAGGTCGGGCAGACGGTATACGCAGTATTTT.

This clonotype appeared many times. CDR3 loop: CSARAPGWRTGELFF. CDR3 in DNA: TGCAGTGCTAGAGCTCCAGGGTGGAGGACCGGGGAGCTGTTTTTT. The chain couples TRBV20-1 to TRBJ2-2; D is possibly TRBD1 or TRBD2 (5 bases each). V shed 1 base and J shed 5 bases, with 14 bases lying between them. This CDR3 has 15 residues. CDR1 is DFQATT, CDR2 SNEGSKA, per germline (reference sequence).

The chain uses TRBV18 and TRBJ1-5; a weak D match, TRBD1 (5 bases). This CDR3 spans 16 amino acids. The germline V and J ends were trimmed by 0 bases and 5 bases, with 14 bases remaining between them. Germline V lookup: CDR1 KGHSH, CDR2 LQKENI. The CDR3 nucleotides are TGTGCCAGCTCACCACCGGGGCAGGGAGAATATCAGCCCCAGCATTTT. Encoded protein: CASSPPGQGEYQPQHF.

The chain recombines TRBV5-1 with TRBJ2-4; D unclear. The germline V gene has CDR1 SGHRS and CDR2 YFSETQ. The CDR3 is 16 residues long. V was clipped by 4 bases and J by 1 base, with 15 bases between them. In nucleotides, the CDR3 is TGCGCCAGCAGCCACAGTTTTAGGGCGGCCAAAAACATTCAGTACTTC. Translated, it gives CASSHSFRAAKNIQYF.

This clonotype was found many times. The chain couples TRBV20-1 to TRBJ2-5, with 7 bases that match TRBD1. The CDR3 totals 16 residues. The germline gives CDR1 DFQATT, CDR2 SNEGSKA (reference sequence). With 6 bases clipped from V and 1 base from J, the junction kept 14 bases outside the gene matches. The CDR3 protein is CSARPTSGQAQETQYF. The CDR3 region has the DNA TGCAGTGCAAGACCAACCTCCGGACAGGCCCAAGAGACCCAGTACTTC.

The J gene is TRBJ1-5, the V gene TRBV19; 7 bases line up with TRBD1. V shed 10 bases, J shed 5 bases, and the junction held 8 bases outside the gene matches. The CDR3 is 13 amino acids. Looked up from germline, CDR1 is LNHDA and CDR2 is SQIVND (reference sequence). The CDR3 DNA follows: TGTGCCACCACGACAGGGCGGTATCAGCCCCAGCATTTT. This encodes CATTTGRYQPQHF.

This clonotype was seen at least ten times. The chain carries TRBV7-6 and TRBJ2-7, with 12 positions matching TRBD1. The CDR3 spans 19 residues. Losses at the gene ends were 1 base for V and 3 bases for J; bases not matched to a gene: 13. Germline V lookup: CDR1 SGHVS, CDR2 FNYEAQ. CDR3 coding DNA: TGTGCCAGCAGCTTAGTTGAATGGCAGGGGACAGGGGGCGTCTACGAGCAGTACTTC. Translated, it gives CASSLVEWQGTGGVYEQYF. Based on the CDR3 plus reference TRBV7-6 and TRBJ2-7, the full variable domain is GAGVSQSPRYKVTKRGQDVALRCDPISGHVSLYWYRQALGQGPEFLTYFNYEAQQDKSGLPNDRFSAERPEGSISTLTIQRTEQRDSAMYRCASSLVEWQGTGGVYEQYFGPGTRLTVT.

This clonotype was found many times. The V and J genes are TRBV5-1 and TRBJ2-1; D is perhaps TRBD2 (6 bases). The CDR3 spans 14 residues. Trimming pared 9 bases from V and 0 bases from J, leaving 13 bases between. Germline V gene data show CDR1 as SGHRS and CDR2 as YFSETQ. This CDR3 reads CATGSGSSYNEQFF. CDR3 bases: TGCGCCACCGGTAGCGGCAGCTCCTACAATGAGCAGTTCTTC.

In this sample, this clonotype turned up many times. The chain is built from TRBV28 and TRBJ2-7; D may match TRBD1 or TRBD2 (6 bases each). This CDR3 contains 12 residues. Trimming pared 3 bases from V and 6 bases from J, leaving 9 bases between. The germline V gene encodes CDR1 MDHEN and CDR2 SYDVKM. The CDR3 sequence is CASSLGGSEQYF. The CDR3 DNA reads as TGTGCCAGCAGTTTGGGGGGCTCCGAGCAGTACTTC.

Ten or more counts support this clonotype. V gene TRBV5-1 combines with J gene TRBJ2-7, with D perhaps TRBD2 (6 bases). The germline CDR1 and CDR2 sequences are SGHRS and YFSETQ. Trimming removed 7 bases from V and 3 bases from J, with 14 bases in between. The CDR3 is 13 amino acids. The CDR3 bases are TGCGCCAGCCGGGCTAGGGAGGACTACGAGCAGTACTTC. It specifies CASRAREDYEQYF.

At least ten counts were recorded for this clonotype. The rearrangement joins TRBV7-9 to TRBJ1-3; the D gene is possibly TRBD1 (5 bases). Trimming took off 0 bases at V and 4 bases at J, with 10 bases between the two ends. Germline V lookup: CDR1 SEHNR, CDR2 FQNEAQ (reference sequence). CDR3 length: 15 amino acids. As DNA, the CDR3 is TGTGCCAGCAGCTTAGCGCCTTCAGGGGGAAACACCATATATTTT. Protein product: CASSLAPSGGNTIYF.